The 5 T cell receptor beta chains reported below all come from one sample, sequenced in a study of T cells in tuberculosis. Sequencing used immunoSEQ multiplex PCR; TCRdb keeps in-frame clones, though not all of them. The repertoire includes more than 35,000 clones, roughly 96% of them detected once, and approximately 7.6% sits in the top ten. The sequenced material came from PBMCs. The receptors shown here come from a donor between 10 and 29 years old with latent tuberculosis or without tuberculosis infection.

V gene TRBV25-1 combines with J gene TRBJ2-7; possibly TRBD2 for D (5 bases). The CDR3 runs to 13 residues. V lost 7 bases and J lost 6, with 16 bases in between. The V gene's germline CDR1 is MGHDK and CDR2 SYGVNS. The CDR3 sequence: CASTLGGFSEQYF. The CDR3 region has the DNA TGTGCCAGCACCTTAGGCGGGTTCTCCGAGCAGTACTTC.

The rearrangement uses TRBV25-1 and TRBJ2-7; 7 positions agree with TRBD1. Germline V lookup: CDR1 MGHDK, CDR2 SYGVNS. V shed 10 bases and J 3 bases; nucleotides not matched to a gene: 9. This CDR3 contains 13 residues. The CDR3 sequence is CATQGTEHYEQYF. The CDR3, as DNA: TGTGCCACTCAGGGGACAGAACACTACGAGCAGTACTTC.

This chain uses TRBV19 with TRBJ2-3, with 11 positions matching TRBD2. The germline V gene encodes CDR1 LNHDA and CDR2 SQIVND (reference sequence). The CDR3 is 18 residues long. J lost 5 bases, V lost 5 bases, and 15 bases had no gene match. CDR3: CASSPLFQLAGEEDTQYF. The CDR3 DNA reads TGTGCCAGTAGTCCACTATTCCAACTAGCGGGGGAGGAAGATACGCAGTATTTT.

The J gene is TRBJ2-2, the V gene TRBV7-7; 8 bases agree with TRBD1. From germline, CDR1 is SSHAT and CDR2 FNYEAQ (reference sequence). This CDR3 is built from 17 residues. J was trimmed by 1 base and V by 1 base; bases with no gene match: 5. In DNA, the CDR3 is TGTGCCAGCAGCTTAGTCCCAGGGGGCATGAACACCGGGGAGCTGTTTTTT. This codes for CASSLVPGGMNTGELFF.

This chain links TRBV4-1 with TRBJ2-7; 10 bases fit TRBD2. Germline V lookup: CDR1 MGHRA, CDR2 YSYEKL. The J segment lost 0 bases and the V segment lost 4 bases, leaving 9 bases of the junction unmatched. CDR3 size: 17 residues. CDR3 sequence (DNA): TGCGCCAGCAGCCCGCTAGCGGGAGTGTCCAGCTCCTACGAGCAGTACTTC. Protein product: CASSPLAGVSSSYEQYF.